One sample yielded the 27 T cell receptor beta chains listed below, sequenced in a study of CDR3 diversity in severe acne. TCRdb used MiXCR to reprocess the PCR reads, holding one entry per CDR3 protein. The table records some 85,000 distinct CDR3 sequences, about 53% of them present only once. Source material: blood. These receptors were taken from a male donor with severe acne vulgaris.

The rearrangement uses TRBV24-1 and TRBJ1-5, with TRBD1 matching 10 bases. V was clipped by 4 bases and J by 6 bases; unmatched bases: 2. The CDR3 totals 14 residues. Germline lookup yields CDR1 KGHDR and CDR2 SFDVKD. CDR3 residues: CATSDWDRGQPQHF. The CDR3 DNA follows: TGTGCCACCAGTGACTGGGACAGGGGTCAGCCCCAGCATTTT.

There are a few counts of this clonotype. The V gene is TRBV9, the J gene TRBJ2-5, with 13 positions matching TRBD2. V lost 0 bases, J lost 4 bases, and 6 bases stayed unmatched. The CDR3 consists of 17 residues. In germline, CDR1 is SGDLS, CDR2 YYNGEE. The CDR3 loop reads CASSVGPGLAGRETQYF. The CDR3 DNA sequence: TGTGCCAGCAGCGTAGGGCCGGGACTAGCGGGAAGAGAGACCCAGTACTTC.

This clonotype was picked up many times. This chain uses TRBV9 with TRBJ2-1; no reliable D call. The length of the CDR3 is 15 residues. The ends were cut back, 3 bases at V and 0 bases at J, with 10 bases in the middle. Germline CDR1 and CDR2: SGDLS and YYNGEE. The CDR3 here is CASSATPISYNEQFF. CDR3 in DNA: TGTGCCAGCAGCGCCACACCTATCTCCTACAATGAGCAGTTCTTC.

The CDR3 is CSSGTSGYEQYF. The CDR3 DNA follows: TGCAGTTCCGGGACTAGCGGCTACGAGCAGTACTTC. V is TRBV20-1 and J is TRBJ2-7; 11 positions agree with TRBD2. Losses at the gene ends were 8 bases for V and 3 bases for J; bases not matched to a gene: 3. The CDR3 spans 12 residues. CDR1 and CDR2 (germline): DFQATT, SNEGSKA (reference sequence).

In this sample, this clonotype turned up a few times. The rearrangement links TRBV5-6 to TRBJ1-2; TRBD1 is a possible D gene (6 bases). This CDR3 region has 13 residues. Germline-derived CDR1 and CDR2 are SGHDT and YYEEEE. Trimming cost V 0 bases and J 8 bases, with 11 bases left between them. The CDR3 DNA reads as TGTGCCAGCAGCTTGGCAGGGGAGGGCGGCTACACCTTC. Its protein product is CASSLAGEGGYTF.

This clonotype occurred a few times. Possible read error: a much larger clone is one base away. The chain combines TRBV7-2 with TRBJ2-1; D is unresolved. CDR1 and CDR2 from the germline V gene are SGHTA and FQGNSA. The CDR3 runs 12 residues. CDR3 sequence: CASSLVPREQSF. CDR3 DNA: TGTGCCAGCAGCTTAGTGCCCCGTGAGCAGTCCTTC.

This clonotype showed up many times. The chain carries TRBV13 and TRBJ1-3; TRBD1 matches 7 bases. Trimming cost V 2 bases and J 0 bases; bases outside gene matches: 1. The CDR3 extends over 15 amino acids. Germline CDR1 reads PRHDT; CDR2 reads FYEKMQ (reference sequence). The DNA of the CDR3 is TGTGCCAGCAGCTTAACAGGGGCCTCTGGAAACACCATATATTTT. This sequence encodes CASSLTGASGNTIYF.

The chain combines TRBV10-2 with TRBJ2-1; a weak D match, TRBD2 (6 bases). V shed 8 bases and J shed 2 bases, with 13 bases lying between them. The CDR3 runs 14 residues. Germline V lookup: CDR1 WSHSY, CDR2 SAAADI. The CDR3 is CASYDGGAYNEQFF. The DNA of the CDR3 is TGCGCCAGCTATGACGGAGGGGCCTACAATGAGCAGTTCTTC.

V is TRBV14 and J is TRBJ1-3; D call uncertain. Germline-derived CDR1 and CDR2 are SGHDN and FVKESK. Trimming removed 1 base from V and 5 bases from J, with 0 bases in between. The CDR3 is made up of 11 amino acids. The CDR3 reads CASSQGNTIYF. The CDR3 bases are TGTGCCAGCAGCCAAGGAAACACCATATATTTT.

This clonotype was seen only a few times. V gene TRBV4-1 combines with J gene TRBJ2-2, with 7 positions matching TRBD1. The V and J ends lost 0 bases and 0 bases, in that order; junction bases with no gene match: 4. CDR3 length: 17 amino acids. CDR1 MGHRA and CDR2 YSYEKL come from the germline V gene. CDR3 nucleotides: TGCGCCAGCAGCCAAGAAGACAGGGCCTCGAACACCGGGGAGCTGTTTTTT. Its protein product is CASSQEDRASNTGELFF.

The chain combines TRBV11-1 with TRBJ2-2; no clear D. V lost 5 bases and J 0 bases, leaving 25 bases between the germline ends. Germline V gene lookup returns CDR1 SGHAT and CDR2 FQDESV (reference sequence). This CDR3 region has 20 residues. CDR3 residues: CASSHTDIPSLGTNTGELFF. DNA for the CDR3: TGTGCCAGCAGCCATACAGACATTCCCTCTCTCGGAACGAACACCGGGGAGCTGTTTTTT. The complete variable domain, with remaining parts taken from reference TRBV11-1 and TRBJ2-2, reads EAEVAQSPRYKITEKSQAVAFWCDPISGHATLYWYRQILGQGPELLVQFQDESVVDDSQLPKDRFSAERLKGVDSTLKIQPAELGDSAMYLCASSHTDIPSLGTNTGELFFGEGSRLTVL.

This clonotype was recorded many times. The chain uses TRBV6-4 and TRBJ2-3; TRBD2 aligns across 11 bases. Losses at the gene ends were 2 bases for V and 4 bases for J; bases not matched to a gene: 14. The CDR3 runs to 19 residues. Germline values: CDR1 MRHNA, CDR2 SNTAGT. CDR3 sequence: CASSDGLYSSGRRPDTQYF. DNA for the CDR3: TGTGCCAGCAGTGACGGCCTATATTCTAGCGGGAGGAGGCCAGATACGCAGTATTTT.

In its sample, this clonotype ranks as medium-sized (0.01 to 0.1%). The chain links TRBV10-3 to TRBJ2-2; D is perhaps TRBD1 (6 bases). Germline values: CDR1 ENHRY, CDR2 SYGVKD. The V end lost 5 bases, the J end lost 0 bases, and 13 bases lay between the germline ends. The CDR3 length is 16 residues. The CDR3 spells CAISSDRPANTGELFF. CDR3 DNA: TGTGCCATCAGTTCCGACAGGCCCGCGAACACCGGGGAGCTGTTTTTT.

Relative to its sample, this clonotype is medium-sized (0.01 to 0.1%). The genes are TRBV24-1 and TRBJ2-2; the match to TRBD1 covers 8 bases. Unmatched junction bases numbered 6, after V lost 6 bases and J lost 4 bases. CDR3 length: 15 residues. Per the germline V gene, CDR1 is KGHDR and CDR2 is SFDVKD. The CDR3, as DNA: TGTGCCACCAGTCCGGCAGGGGGCTTCACCGGGGAGCTGTTTTTT. It codes for CATSPAGGFTGELFF.

This clonotype was observed many times. The genes are TRBV5-1 and TRBJ1-2; D uncertain. The ends were cut back, 0 bases at V and 4 bases at J, with 7 bases in the middle. The V gene's germline CDR1 is SGHRS and CDR2 YFSETQ. This CDR3 region has 13 residues. The CDR3 here is CASSLEGSYGYTF. CDR3 nucleotide sequence: TGCGCCAGCAGCTTGGAGGGCAGCTATGGCTACACCTTC.

This chain connects TRBV11-1 to TRBJ2-5; possible D gene TRBD1, 6 bases. Germline CDR1 reads SGHAT; CDR2 reads FQDESV (reference sequence). This CDR3 has 15 residues. Trimming removed 5 bases from V and 2 bases from J, with 15 bases in between. DNA for the CDR3: TGTGCCAGCAGCGGACCCCTCACAGGGCAAGAGACCCAGTACTTC. It yields the protein CASSGPLTGQETQYF.

This clonotype has only a few counts. The V and J genes are TRBV5-8 and TRBJ2-6; possibly TRBD1 for D (5 bases). Germline V gene lookup returns CDR1 SGHTS and CDR2 YDEGEE. There are 17 residues in the CDR3. Trimming cost V 0 bases and J 0 bases, with 10 bases left between them. The CDR3 sequence: CASSLETVSSGANVLTF. The CDR3 DNA is TGTGCCAGCAGCTTGGAGACAGTAAGCTCTGGGGCCAACGTCCTGACTTTC.

With regard to this clonotype: The junction departs from the called germline gene at one end, perhaps through a read error. The chain combines TRBV10-3 with TRBJ1-5; D is uncertain. From germline, CDR1 is ENHRY and CDR2 SYGVKD. The CDR3 has 16 amino acids. The CDR3 loop is CASSPSGPSGNQPQHF. CDR3 coding DNA: TGTGCCAGCAGTCCCTCCGGTCCTAGTGGCAATCAGCCCCAGCATTTT.

This clonotype was observed a few times. The chain is built from TRBV4-1 and TRBJ1-5, with D possibly matching TRBD1 (6 bases). The CDR3 consists of 15 residues. Germline CDR1 and CDR2: MGHRA and YSYEKL. The V gene lost 1 base and the J gene lost 6 bases, with 13 bases spanning the gap. CDR3 DNA sequence: TGCGCCAGCAGCCAAGGGAACAGGGATGTTCAGCCCCAGCATTTT. It codes for CASSQGNRDVQPQHF.

This clonotype was observed a handful of times. The chain links TRBV25-1 to TRBJ1-4; 7 bases are a match to TRBD1. This CDR3 is built from 13 residues. CDR1 is MGHDK, CDR2 SYGVNS, per germline. V trimming: 6 bases; J trimming: 15 bases; junction bases outside the gene matches: 13. CDR3 nucleotides: TGTGCCAGCAGCGGGACAGTGCCTACCACGGTGTTTTTT. Translating it yields CASSGTVPTTVFF.

This clonotype was counted at least ten times. V is TRBV12-3 or TRBV12-4 and J is TRBJ2-1, with TRBD1 as a possible D gene (5 bases). V shed 1 base and J shed 0 bases, with 7 bases lying between them. This CDR3 has 15 amino acids. The CDR3, as DNA: TGTGCCAGCAGTTTAGGACAGAGCTCCTACAATGAGCAGTTCTTC. This codes for CASSLGQSSYNEQFF.

This clonotype was counted many times. The chain has TRBV5-1 and TRBJ2-6; D gene uncertain. V dropped 4 bases and J dropped 2 bases, with 7 bases sitting between them. Germline loops: CDR1 SGHRS, CDR2 YFSETQ. CDR3 length: 14 residues. The CDR3 here is CASSVNAGANVLTF. The CDR3 DNA follows: TGCGCCAGCAGCGTTAACGCTGGGGCCAACGTCCTGACTTTC.

The V call is TRBV20-1, the J call TRBJ2-7, with 7 bases lining up with TRBD1. CDR1 and CDR2 from the germline V gene are DFQATT and SNEGSKA (reference sequence). The CDR3 is 13 residues long. J gave up 0 bases and V 6 bases, and 5 bases lay outside the gene matches. The CDR3 bases are TGCAGTGCCAGGACAGGATCCTCCTACGAGCAGTACTTC. Translated: CSARTGSSYEQYF.

Regarding this clonotype: A much larger clone differs from this one at a single base, so this may be a read error. The chain uses TRBV29-1 and TRBJ1-3; D ambiguous. Germline V CDR1 and CDR2: SQVTM, ANQGSEA. The CDR3 spans 11 residues. CDR3 loop: CSVEWGNTVYF. For the CDR3, the DNA is TGCAGCGTTGAGTGGGGAAACACCGTATATTTT.

This clonotype was seen repeatedly, ten times or more. The chain has TRBV9 and TRBJ2-1; maybe TRBD1 (6 bases). V lost 2 bases to trimming and J lost 8 bases, with 14 bases between them. Per the germline V gene, CDR1 is SGDLS and CDR2 is YYNGEE. The CDR3 totals 14 residues. For the CDR3, the DNA is TGTGCCAGCAGCGTCGTCCTGGGGGCCCATGAGCAGTTCTTC. Translating gives CASSVVLGAHEQFF.

This chain uses TRBV10-2 with TRBJ2-7; 9 nucleotides line up with TRBD2. There are 14 residues in the CDR3. The ends lost 4 bases at V and 0 bases at J; junction bases unmatched: 1. The germline gives CDR1 WSHSY, CDR2 SAAADI. In DNA, the CDR3 is TGCGCCAGCAGTGGGACTAGCGTCTCCTACGAGCAGTACTTC. Translating it yields CASSGTSVSYEQYF.

The V call is TRBV7-9, the J call TRBJ2-1; no firm D call. Trimming stripped 5 bases from V and 4 bases from J, with 12 bases between. The germline V gene has CDR1 SEHNR and CDR2 FQNEAQ (reference sequence). The CDR3 is made up of 14 amino acids. In nucleotides, the CDR3 is TGTGCCAGCAGCCAAGAGGCAGATTACAATGAGCAGTTCTTC. Its protein product is CASSQEADYNEQFF.